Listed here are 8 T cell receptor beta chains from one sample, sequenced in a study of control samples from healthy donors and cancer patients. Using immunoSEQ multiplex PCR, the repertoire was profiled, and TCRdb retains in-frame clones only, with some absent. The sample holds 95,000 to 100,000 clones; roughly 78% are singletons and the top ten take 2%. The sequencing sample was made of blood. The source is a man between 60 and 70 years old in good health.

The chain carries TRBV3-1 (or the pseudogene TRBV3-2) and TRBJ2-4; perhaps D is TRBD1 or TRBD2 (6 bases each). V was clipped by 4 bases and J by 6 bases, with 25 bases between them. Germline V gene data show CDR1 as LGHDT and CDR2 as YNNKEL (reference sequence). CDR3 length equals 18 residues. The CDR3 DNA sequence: TGTGCCAGCAGCCCTGCCGGGGGCGGGACGGGCTTCGGAAACATTCAGTACTTC. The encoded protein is CASSPAGGGTGFGNIQYF.

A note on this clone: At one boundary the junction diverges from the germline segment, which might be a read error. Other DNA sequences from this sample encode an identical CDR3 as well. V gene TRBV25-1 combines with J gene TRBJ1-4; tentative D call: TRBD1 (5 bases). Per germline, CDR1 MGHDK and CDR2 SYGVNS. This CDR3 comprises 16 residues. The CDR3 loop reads CASSESTGTVMKRLFF. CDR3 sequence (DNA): TGCGCCAGCAGTGAATCTACCGGGACTGTAATGAAAAGACTGTTTTTT.

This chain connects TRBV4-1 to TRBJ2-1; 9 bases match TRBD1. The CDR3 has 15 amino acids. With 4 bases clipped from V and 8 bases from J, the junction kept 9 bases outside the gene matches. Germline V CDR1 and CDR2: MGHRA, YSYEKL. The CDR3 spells CASSLTGQGIYEQFF. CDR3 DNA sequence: TGCGCCAGCAGCCTAACGGGACAGGGAATCTATGAGCAGTTCTTC.

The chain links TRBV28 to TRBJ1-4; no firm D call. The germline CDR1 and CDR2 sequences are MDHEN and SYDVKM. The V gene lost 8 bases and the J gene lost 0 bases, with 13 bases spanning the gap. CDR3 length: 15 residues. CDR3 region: CASEGRGATNEKLFF. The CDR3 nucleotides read TGTGCCAGCGAAGGGCGGGGTGCAACTAATGAAAAACTGTTTTTT.

The CDR3 sequence is CASRGQPAGAYEQYF. The CDR3 coding sequence is TGCGCCAGCAGAGGACAACCCGCCGGAGCCTACGAGCAGTACTTC. The V and J genes are TRBV4-1 and TRBJ2-7; a possible D gene is TRBD1 (5 bases). The CDR3 contains 15 residues. V lost 6 bases to trimming and J lost 2 bases, with 17 bases between them. Germline loops: CDR1 MGHRA, CDR2 YSYEKL.

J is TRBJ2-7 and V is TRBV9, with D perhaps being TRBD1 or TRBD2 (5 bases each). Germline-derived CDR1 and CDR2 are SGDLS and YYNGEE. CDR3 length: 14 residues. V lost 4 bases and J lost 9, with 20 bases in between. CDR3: CASSRGLGDRGQYF. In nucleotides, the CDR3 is TGTGCCAGCAGCCGGGGTCTAGGGGATCGGGGGCAGTACTTC.

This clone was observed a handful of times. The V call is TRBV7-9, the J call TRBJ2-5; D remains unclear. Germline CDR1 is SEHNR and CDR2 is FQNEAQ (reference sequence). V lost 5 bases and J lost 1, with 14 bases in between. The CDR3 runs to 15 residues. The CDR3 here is CASSPPESIQETQYF. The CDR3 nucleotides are TGTGCCAGCAGCCCCCCGGAGAGTATCCAAGAGACCCAGTACTTC.

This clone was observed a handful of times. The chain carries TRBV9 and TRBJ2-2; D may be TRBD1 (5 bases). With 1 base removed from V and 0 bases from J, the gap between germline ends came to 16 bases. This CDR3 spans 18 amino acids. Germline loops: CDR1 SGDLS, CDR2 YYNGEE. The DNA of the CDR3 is TGTGCCAGCAGCGTACAGACAGATACTACTTCGAACACCGGGGAGCTGTTTTTT. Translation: CASSVQTDTTSNTGELFF.